The 16 T cell receptor beta chains below were found in one sample sequenced in a study of TIL therapy for anti-PD-1-resistant metastatic lung cancer. As for time point: pre-treatment sample, taken before nivolumab and TIL therapy. This was the immunoSEQ v3 assay. Repertoires were generated with immunoSEQ multiplex PCR, while TCRdb's copy carries only in-frame clones and drops some. The data contain roughly 17,000 clones, 65% to 75% of them singletons. The specimen comprised blood, sampled at baseline. These receptors originate from a person aged 25 to 85 with non-small cell lung cancer.

The J gene is TRBJ1-1, the V gene TRBV6-5; TRBD1 is a possible D gene (6 bases). This CDR3 region has 14 residues. V shed 7 bases and J shed 0 bases, with 12 bases lying between them. Germline lookup yields CDR1 MNHEY and CDR2 SVGAGI. The CDR3: CASKQTGVNTEAFF. For the CDR3, the DNA is TGTGCCAGCAAGCAGACAGGCGTGAACACTGAAGCTTTCTTT.

The chain combines TRBV6-1 with TRBJ2-7; D remains ambiguous. The V and J ends lost 11 bases and 0 bases respectively, with 17 bases between them. The CDR3 has 14 residues. Germline values: CDR1 MNHNS, CDR2 SASEGT. Written as DNA, the CDR3 is TGTGCCTCAGTAATTGACGGATCCTCCTACGAGCAGTACTTC. Amino acid sequence: CASVIDGSSYEQYF.

The chain recombines TRBV5-1 with TRBJ2-3; D ambiguous. Per the germline V gene, CDR1 is SGHRS and CDR2 is YFSETQ. The V end lost 0 bases, the J end lost 3 bases, and 14 bases lay between the germline ends. CDR3 size: 16 residues. The CDR3 DNA reads as TGCGCCAGCAGCTTGGGTGAACTCCGAGGTACAGATACGCAGTATTTT. Translation: CASSLGELRGTDTQYF.

The chain links TRBV27 to TRBJ2-3; no clear D gene. The V end was cut by 4 bases, the J end by 6 bases, with 17 bases between. This CDR3 spans 15 amino acids. Per germline, CDR1 MNHEY and CDR2 SMNVEV (reference sequence). In DNA form, the CDR3 reads TGTGCCAGCAGTTACCCCCCCATGTGGCCTGATACGCAGTATTTT. Translated: CASSYPPMWPDTQYF.

CDR3 DNA: TGTGCCATCAAGCCGGAGACAGGGGGCGGAGGAGGCGCTGAAGCTTTCTTT. Protein sequence: CAIKPETGGGGGAEAFF. The genes are TRBV10-3 and TRBJ1-1; 10 bases are a match to TRBD1. CDR1 and CDR2 (germline): ENHRY, SYGVKD. V was pared by 7 bases and J by 6 bases, with 17 bases of the junction left unmatched. There are 17 residues in the CDR3.

V and J are TRBV4-1 and TRBJ1-1; D perhaps matches TRBD1 (5 bases). The CDR3 covers 17 residues. In germline, CDR1 is MGHRA, CDR2 YSYEKL. Trimming cost V 0 bases and J 5 bases, with 19 bases left between them. CDR3 region: CASSQEPRSWGGTEAFF. DNA of the CDR3: TGCGCCAGCAGCCAAGAACCTCGATCTTGGGGCGGAACTGAAGCTTTCTTT.

CDR3 region: CSVDGGNTIYF. CDR3 nucleotides: TGCAGCGTTGACGGAGGAAACACCATATATTTT. The chain recombines TRBV29-1 with TRBJ1-3, with unresolved D. The CDR3 is made up of 11 amino acids. Trimming shortened V by 3 bases and J by 4 bases, and 4 bases separated the two germline ends. Germline assignment: CDR1 SQVTM and CDR2 ANQGSEA.

The CDR3 DNA is TGTGCCAGCAGCGTAGGTCTCGGGGTTAACTATGGCTACACCTTC. Protein sequence: CASSVGLGVNYGYTF. This chain connects TRBV9 to TRBJ1-2; unclear D gene. The ends were cut back, 0 bases at V and 1 base at J, with 10 bases in the middle. The CDR3 spans 15 residues. CDR1 is SGDLS, CDR2 YYNGEE, per germline. Looking up the rest from reference TRBV9 and TRBJ1-2 gives the full variable domain: DSGVTQTPKHLITATGQRVTLRCSPRSGDLSVYWYQQSLDQGLQFLIQYYNGEERAKGNILERFSAQQFPDLHSELNLSSLELGDSALYFCASSVGLGVNYGYTFGSGTRLTVV.

The chain employs TRBV7-2 and TRBJ2-3, with 12 bases fitting TRBD2. Germline CDR1 is SGHTA and CDR2 is FQGNSA. CDR3 length: 17 residues. Germline trimming cut 1 base from V and 8 bases from J; bases unmatched to any gene: 10. In DNA, the CDR3 is TGTGCCAGCAGCTTAGGTCTAGCGGGGGGGTCCGTCGGTACGCAGTATTTT. This translates into CASSLGLAGGSVGTQYF.

The V call is TRBV6-5, the J call TRBJ2-7; possible D gene TRBD2, 6 bases. There are 13 residues in the CDR3. Germline V gene sequence: CDR1 MNHEY, CDR2 SVGAGI. Trimming stripped 7 bases from V and 3 bases from J, with 13 bases between. CDR3 protein: CASTLNGGYEQYF. The DNA for the CDR3 is TGTGCCAGCACCCTAAACGGGGGCTACGAGCAGTACTTC.

The chain employs TRBV10-2 and TRBJ1-5; D is unresolved. The V end was cut by 8 bases, the J end by 0 bases, with 26 bases between. Germline V gene data show CDR1 as WSHSY and CDR2 as SAAADI. This CDR3 is built from 19 residues. CDR3 amino acids: CASLPNPRSVGPSNQPQHF. CDR3 sequence (DNA): TGCGCCAGCCTTCCCAACCCCCGGAGTGTCGGACCTAGCAATCAGCCCCAGCATTTT.

The V gene is TRBV30, the J gene TRBJ2-3; 10 nucleotides line up with TRBD2. CDR3 length equals 15 residues. After removal of 1 base from V and 2 bases from J, the junction contained 3 bases not matched to a gene. The germline CDR1 and CDR2 sequences are GTSNPN and SVGIG (reference sequence). The CDR3 here is CAWSGTSGYTDTQYF. The CDR3, as DNA: TGTGCCTGGAGTGGGACTAGCGGATACACAGATACGCAGTATTTT.

This chain uses TRBV5-1 with TRBJ1-1, with a tentative D call TRBD1 (5 bases). Looked up from germline, CDR1 is SGHRS and CDR2 is YFSETQ. CDR3 size: 16 residues. V lost 2 bases, J lost 4 bases, and 18 bases lay in between. The CDR3 loop is CASSFLAGLSTTEAFF. The CDR3 DNA is TGCGCCAGCAGCTTCCTTGCAGGGTTATCTACCACTGAAGCTTTCTTT.

The J gene is TRBJ2-2, the V gene TRBV18; D gene uncertain. The V end lost 0 bases, the J end lost 6 bases, and 8 bases lay between the germline ends. The CDR3 spans 14 residues. Germline V gene lookup returns CDR1 KGHSH and CDR2 LQKENI. The CDR3 reads CASSPPSFAGELFF. CDR3 sequence (DNA): TGTGCCAGCTCACCACCCAGTTTCGCCGGGGAGCTGTTTTTT.

V usage is TRBV12-5 and J usage is TRBJ2-7, with 7 bases identical to TRBD1. Germline V gene data show CDR1 as LGHNT and CDR2 as FRNRAP. J lost 4 bases, V lost 2 bases, and 8 bases had no gene match. The CDR3 has 15 residues. CDR3 coding DNA: TGTGCTAGTGGTTTGCCCTGGGACAGTACTTACGAGCAGTACTTC. This codes for CASGLPWDSTYEQYF. The variable domain in full, completed from reference TRBV12-5 and TRBJ2-7, reads DARVTQTPRHKVTEMGQEVTMRCQPILGHNTVFWYRQTMMQGLELLAYFRNRAPLDDSGMPKDRFSAEMPDATLATLKIQPSEPRDSAVYFCASGLPWDSTYEQYFGPGTRLTVT.

V is TRBV21-1 and J is TRBJ2-7. TRBV21-1 is noted as a pseudogene. The CDR3 contains 13 residues. CDR3 nucleotide sequence: TGTGCCAGCAGCAAAGCAGGGACCTACGAGCAGTACTTC. Protein product: CASSKAGTYEQYF.